The present T cell receptor (beta chain) was sequenced within a study of cytomegalovirus exposure and HLA in healthy donors. CDR3 size: 13 residues. Germline-derived CDR1 and CDR2 are SGHRS and YFSETQ. V was cut by 2 bases and J by 1 base, with 6 bases left in between. A multiplex PCR was run with 60 Vbeta primers and 13 Jbeta primers. The repertoire was sequenced with immunoSEQ multiplex PCR; TCRdb's copy has only in-frame clones and lacks some. This sample yields approximately 97,000 clones, of which nearly 65% are seen a single time; under 5.5% belongs to the top ten. The TCR originated in a human donor in good health. The sequencing input was PBMCs. The chain couples TRBV5-1 to TRBJ1-1; TRBD1 is a possible D gene (5 bases). The CDR3 bases are TGCGCCAGCAGCTTCGGACAGAACACTGAAGCTTTCTTT. Translation gives CASSFGQNTEAFF.